One sample yielded the 29 T cell receptor beta chains listed below, sequenced in a study of early T cells in non-severe SARS-CoV-2 infection. MiXCR, run by TCRdb on the 5' RACE reads, gives a single entry per CDR3 protein. In the table there are 40,000 to 60,000 distinct CDR3 sequences, roughly 6.2% of which are singletons. Sequencing was performed on whole blood, taken at baseline. The origin of the receptors is an adult who was a healthcare worker with PCR-confirmed SARS-CoV-2 infection or an uninfected control (not recorded which).

This clonotype was observed many times. V and J are TRBV5-1 and TRBJ2-1; the D is unclear. The germline gives CDR1 SGHRS, CDR2 YFSETQ. The CDR3 is 13 amino acids. Trimming pared 0 bases from V and 6 bases from J, leaving 7 bases between. The CDR3 DNA is TGCGCCAGCAGCTTGGTCGGGCTCAATGAGCAGTTCTTC. Amino acid sequence: CASSLVGLNEQFF. Based on the CDR3 plus reference TRBV5-1 and TRBJ2-1, the full variable domain is KAGVTQTPRYLIKTRGQQVTLSCSPISGHRSVSWYQQTPGQGLQFLFEYFSETQRNKGNFPGRFSGRQFSNSRSEMNVSTLELGDSALYLCASSLVGLNEQFFGPGTRLTVL.

Ten or more counts support this clonotype. The chain is built from TRBV29-1 and TRBJ1-1, with TRBD1 identical over 7 bases. Germline lookup yields CDR1 SQVTM and CDR2 ANQGSEA. The length of the CDR3 is 14 residues. Trimming removed 5 bases from V and 3 bases from J; junction bases left unmatched: 9. In DNA, the CDR3 is TGCAGCGTTAAGAGGACAGGAAGGGACACTGAAGCTTTCTTT. It specifies CSVKRTGRDTEAFF.

This clonotype was detected many times. The CDR3 region is CASSKDLQHSTDTQYF. CDR3 DNA sequence: TGTGCCAGCAGCAAAGACCTCCAACACAGCACAGATACGCAGTATTTT. V is TRBV21-1 and J is TRBJ2-3; no check of the table's D call, TRBD2, against the DNA was made. TRBV21-1 is recorded as a pseudogene. The length of the CDR3 is 16 residues.

This clonotype has ten or more counts. V and J are TRBV20-1 and TRBJ2-1; D gene uncertain. Germline lookup yields CDR1 DFQATT and CDR2 SNEGSKA (reference sequence). V gave up 5 bases and J gave up 8 bases, with 7 bases separating them. This CDR3 contains 10 residues. As DNA, the CDR3 is TGCAGTGCTTCGGACCATGAGCAGTTCTTC. Protein sequence: CSASDHEQFF.

The table lists this clonotype with many counts. J is TRBJ2-5 and V is TRBV3-1; TRBD1 aligns across 8 bases. V dropped 0 bases and J dropped 2; count of bases not matched to a gene: 8. Germline V gives CDR1 LGHDT, CDR2 YNNKEL (reference sequence). The CDR3 has 17 residues. The CDR3 nucleotides are TGTGCCAGCAGCCAAGAAGACAGGGGTTGGGGGCAAGAGACCCAGTACTTC. Translated, it gives CASSQEDRGWGQETQYF.

This clonotype is judged medium-sized. The V gene is TRBV16, the J gene TRBJ2-5; 10 positions agree with TRBD2. CDR3 length: 17 amino acids. J lost 3 bases, V lost 0 bases, and 7 bases had no gene match. Germline CDR1 reads KGHSY; CDR2 reads FQNENV. CDR3 loop: CASSQSAASGSKETQYF. DNA of the CDR3: TGTGCCAGCAGCCAATCGGCGGCTAGCGGGAGCAAAGAGACCCAGTACTTC.

This clonotype was observed at least ten times. The genes are TRBV28 and TRBJ1-4; D gene uncertain. Germline V gene sequence: CDR1 MDHEN, CDR2 SYDVKM. The CDR3 is 15 amino acids. V lost 5 bases and J lost 0, with 10 bases in between. CDR3 loop: CASSASAATNEKLFF. In nucleotides, the CDR3 is TGTGCCAGCAGTGCCTCAGCAGCAACTAATGAAAAACTGTTTTTT.

The chain carries TRBV19 and TRBJ1-5; no clear D. The germline V gene has CDR1 LNHDA and CDR2 SQIVND (reference sequence). This CDR3 contains 14 residues. V was pared by 4 bases and J by 9 bases, with 16 bases between. The CDR3: CASSKTQAVSPQHF. Here the CDR3 DNA reads TGTGCCAGTAGTAAGACCCAAGCCGTATCGCCCCAGCATTTT.

The V gene is TRBV6-2 or TRBV6-3, the J gene TRBJ2-6; D uncertain. Germline assignment: CDR1 MNHEY and CDR2 SVGEGT. The CDR3 spans 15 residues. Trimming removed 6 bases from V and 4 bases from J, with 13 bases in between. CDR3 DNA sequence: TGTGCCAGCAGAAAGGGATTTCAGGGGGCCAACGTCCTGACTTTC. Encoded protein: CASRKGFQGANVLTF.

Many counts were recorded for this clonotype. This chain uses TRBV7-6 with TRBJ2-2; 11 nucleotides line up with TRBD2. The germline V gene encodes CDR1 SGHVS and CDR2 FNYEAQ. This CDR3 region has 18 residues. V shed 1 base, J shed 2 bases, and the junction held 6 bases outside the gene matches. CDR3 amino acids: CASSLVASGRLNTGELFF. CDR3 DNA sequence: TGTGCCAGCAGCTTAGTGGCTAGCGGGAGGCTAAACACCGGGGAGCTGTTTTTT.

The table lists this clonotype with many counts. The chain combines TRBV9 with TRBJ2-1; unclear D gene. Trimming stripped 0 bases from V and 5 bases from J, with 18 bases between. The CDR3 spans 17 residues. Germline V gene data show CDR1 as SGDLS and CDR2 as YYNGEE. CDR3 protein: CASSVGGFGRRNNEQFF. For the CDR3, the DNA is TGTGCCAGCAGCGTAGGAGGCTTCGGGCGGCGAAACAATGAGCAGTTCTTC.

The rearrangement joins TRBV4-3 to TRBJ1-3; D uncertain. Deletions cut 2 bases from V and 2 bases from J, with 7 bases between. The germline V gene has CDR1 LGHNA and CDR2 YSLEER. The CDR3 consists of 14 residues. CDR3 protein: CASSQFRAGNTIYF. In DNA form, the CDR3 reads TGCGCCAGCAGCCAATTTCGCGCTGGAAACACCATATATTTT.

This clonotype was seen repeatedly, ten times or more. V usage is TRBV10-2 and J usage is TRBJ1-2, with 8 bases that match TRBD1. V gave up 6 bases and J gave up 4 bases; unmatched junction bases: 4. The germline V gene has CDR1 WSHSY and CDR2 SAAADI. This CDR3 is 13 amino acids long. CDR3 protein: CASSEDRAYGYTF. DNA for the CDR3: TGCGCCAGCAGCGAGGACAGGGCCTATGGCTACACCTTC.

There are a few counts of this clonotype. The genes are TRBV20-1 and TRBJ2-5; weak D call: TRBD1 (5 bases). Trimming removed 5 bases at V and 1 base at J, with 17 bases between. Germline lookup yields CDR1 DFQATT and CDR2 SNEGSKA (reference sequence). The CDR3 loop spans 15 amino acids. CDR3 nucleotide sequence: TGCAGTGCTGATGACACACGGACACCCCAAGAGACCCAGTACTTC. Amino acids: CSADDTRTPQETQYF.

V is TRBV20-1 and J is TRBJ2-2; 9 positions agree with TRBD1. The CDR3 spans 16 residues. Trimming cost V 1 base and J 2 bases; bases outside gene matches: 5. Germline lookup yields CDR1 DFQATT and CDR2 SNEGSKA (reference sequence). The CDR3 loop is CSARVTGGPNTGELFF. The CDR3 DNA is TGCAGTGCTAGAGTTACAGGGGGCCCAAACACCGGGGAGCTGTTTTTT.

This CDR3 is CASSPPGNNSPLHF. The CDR3 DNA is TGTGCCAGCAGCCCGCCCGGAAATAATTCACCCCTCCACTTT. The chain is built from TRBV7-8 and TRBJ1-6; D is unclear. The V end lost 5 bases, the J end lost 5 bases, and 10 bases lay between the germline ends. There are 14 residues in the CDR3. Germline CDR1 reads SGHVS; CDR2 reads FQNEAQ.

This clonotype was picked up a small number of times. The rearrangement uses TRBV7-3 and TRBJ2-1; 9 positions match TRBD2. CDR3 length equals 15 residues. V was pared by 5 bases and J by 7 bases, with 9 bases of the junction left unmatched. Germline V lookup: CDR1 SGHTA, CDR2 FQGTGA. This CDR3 reads CASSPGASGINEQFF. DNA for the CDR3: TGTGCCAGCAGCCCAGGGGCTAGCGGGATTAATGAGCAGTTCTTC.

The V gene is TRBV7-6, the J gene TRBJ2-2; TRBD2 matches 7 bases. Germline CDR1 SGHVS, CDR2 FNYEAQ. Trimming at V came to 8 bases and at J to 3 bases, leaving 9 bases not matched to a gene. CDR3 length: 15 amino acids. The CDR3 nucleotides read TGTGCCAGCGGATTGAGCGGGGAGTACACCGGGGAGCTGTTTTTT. Translating gives CASGLSGEYTGELFF.

This clonotype was counted at least ten times. This sequence joins TRBV20-1 and TRBJ2-7; TRBD1 agrees at 7 bases. Germline CDR1 is DFQATT and CDR2 is SNEGSKA (reference sequence). J lost 5 bases, V lost 1 base, and 8 bases had no gene match. The CDR3 covers 14 residues. The CDR3 coding sequence is TGCAGTGCTAGAGGTGTAACAGGGGAACACGAGCAGTACTTC. Its translation: CSARGVTGEHEQYF.

This clonotype has ten or more counts. The rearrangement links TRBV11-1 to TRBJ2-3; 10 nucleotides agree with TRBD2. The germline V gene encodes CDR1 SGHAT and CDR2 FQDESV (reference sequence). With V trimmed by 2 bases and J by 2 bases, 7 bases remained unmatched. The CDR3 extends over 17 amino acids. CDR3 region: CASSLLKTSGLTDTQYF. The CDR3 bases are TGTGCCAGCAGCTTACTAAAGACTAGCGGGCTCACAGATACGCAGTATTTT.

The chain uses TRBV20-1 and TRBJ2-1; 7 nucleotides line up with TRBD2. With V trimmed by 3 bases and J by 10 bases, 12 bases remained unmatched. The CDR3 runs to 14 residues. In germline, CDR1 is DFQATT, CDR2 SNEGSKA (reference sequence). The chain's CDR3 is CSASPSGTLLEQFF. As DNA, the CDR3 is TGCAGTGCTAGCCCGAGCGGGACTCTTCTCGAGCAGTTCTTC.

V is TRBV11-2 and J is TRBJ2-7; tentatively, D is TRBD2 (6 bases). The CDR3 extends over 12 amino acids. The germline V and J ends were trimmed by 4 bases and 6 bases, with 10 bases remaining between them. Germline CDR1 is SGHAT and CDR2 is FQNNGV. The CDR3 bases are TGTGCCAGCAGCTCTGGGGAGGCCGAGCAGTACTTC. Translating gives CASSSGEAEQYF.

J is TRBJ2-2 and V is TRBV7-8, with a tentative D call TRBD2 (6 bases). The V and J ends lost 1 base and 1 base respectively, with 10 bases between them. CDR3 length equals 16 residues. Germline assignment: CDR1 SGHVS and CDR2 FQNEAQ. The CDR3 spells CASSLDGSGNTGELFF. CDR3 DNA: TGTGCCAGCAGCTTAGATGGTAGCGGGAACACCGGGGAGCTGTTTTTT.

The table lists this clonotype with a few counts. V gene TRBV28 combines with J gene TRBJ2-7, with D hard to call. This CDR3 has 14 amino acids. Germline lookup yields CDR1 MDHEN and CDR2 SYDVKM. The V gene lost 4 bases and the J gene lost 2 bases, with 12 bases spanning the gap. CDR3 DNA: TGTGCCAGCAGTTCTTACTCGGCAGCCTACGAGCAGTACTTC. Translation: CASSSYSAAYEQYF.

This chain connects TRBV24-1 to TRBJ2-3; 12 bases line up with TRBD2. The V segment lost 5 bases and the J segment 4 bases; nucleotides outside the gene matches: 6. This CDR3 is 16 amino acids long. The V gene's germline CDR1 is KGHDR and CDR2 SFDVKD. The CDR3: CATSAPSGRAADTQYF. The CDR3 nucleotides are TGTGCCACCAGTGCGCCTAGCGGGAGGGCCGCAGATACGCAGTATTTT.

This clonotype was counted many times. The V and J genes are TRBV5-1 and TRBJ2-1, with D unclear. This CDR3 contains 15 residues. Germline assignment: CDR1 SGHRS and CDR2 YFSETQ. Trimming left V 0 bases short and J 6 bases short, with 13 bases between. CDR3 coding DNA: TGCGCCAGCAGCTTGGGGGGTTTCGACCTCAATGAGCAGTTCTTC. Its translation: CASSLGGFDLNEQFF.

This chain connects TRBV23-1 to TRBJ2-6; weak D call: TRBD2 (5 bases). TRBV23-1 has ORF status, its function being uncertain. Trimming left V 11 bases short and J 0 bases short, with 29 bases between. The CDR3 runs 20 residues. The CDR3 region has the DNA TGCGCCCCGGTGAGCCGGGGTTCAGGACGGTGCGTCTCTGGGGCCAACGTCCTGACTTTC. Translating it yields CAPVSRGSGRCVSGANVLTF.

In this sample, this clonotype turned up many times. The chain combines TRBV6-2 or TRBV6-3 with TRBJ1-5; 7 nucleotides agree with TRBD1. The germline CDR1 and CDR2 sequences are MNHEY and SVGEGT. V was pared by 3 bases and J by 3 bases, with 5 bases of the junction left unmatched. This CDR3 region has 15 residues. In DNA form, the CDR3 reads TGTGCCAGCAGTTATCAAGGACAGGCCAATCAGCCCCAGCATTTT. Amino acid sequence: CASSYQGQANQPQHF.

This clonotype was observed at least ten times. The V call is TRBV7-9, the J call TRBJ1-1; D gene uncertain. Germline CDR1 SEHNR, CDR2 FQNEAQ (reference sequence). The V end was cut by 3 bases, the J end by 5 bases, with 10 bases between. This CDR3 has 13 amino acids. Here the CDR3 DNA reads TGTGCCAGCAGCTTTCTGGGGTTGACTGAAGCTTTCTTT. Translating it yields CASSFLGLTEAFF.